This T cell receptor beta chain was observed in a study of blood T cell repertoires in COVID-19. Clones were read by immunoSEQ multiplex PCR, and TCRdb kept only the in-frame ones, dropping some. The sample includes some 150,000 clones, about nine tenths of them seen just once. Germline V gene data show CDR1 as LNHDA and CDR2 as SQIVND (reference sequence). The length of the CDR3 is 13 residues. The V and J ends lost 7 bases and 5 bases, in that order; junction bases with no gene match: 6. The rearrangement links TRBV19 to TRBJ2-5; 8 bases map to TRBD1. This TCR derives from a man aged 65 to 85 with acute or convalescent COVID-19. The sample was peripheral blood. In DNA, the CDR3 is TGTGCCAGTACCCCGACAGGGGAGGAGACCCAGTACTTC. Translation: CASTPTGEETQYF.